These T cell receptor beta chains were read from a single sample in a study of T cell repertoires in ileal Crohn's disease. TCRdb keeps only in-frame clones here, not all; method: immunoSEQ multiplex PCR. The table shows 4,500 to 5,500 clones, with roughly four fifths occurring only once. The specimen was ileal tissue. Receptors were obtained from an adult with Crohn's disease. The CDR3 runs from the conserved cysteine through the conserved F or W. The order of the fields is V gene, J gene, CDR3 protein.

>TRBV6-5|TRBJ2-7
CASSDDSPYEQYF
>TRBV29-1|TRBJ2-5
CSVEHSQETQYF
>TRBV30|TRBJ2-5
CAWSTGQGVVSKTQYF
>TRBV6-5|TRBJ1-2
CASSYSHGPYGYTF
>TRBV6-5|TRBJ1-2
CASSKDRSSYGYTF
>TRBV4-2|TRBJ1-1
CASGRVDTEAFF
>TRBV6-1|TRBJ1-6
CASSRGTGDNSPLHF
>TRBV5-1|TRBJ2-6
CASSLASGLGGANVLTF
>TRBV11-3|TRBJ2-7
CASSLDMAGGNEQYF
>TRBV6-5|TRBJ2-3
CASSLGLAGDTQYF
>TRBV10-3|TRBJ1-2
CAISESQGIGYGYTF
>TRBV6-1|TRBJ1-2
CASSEHRFDGGGYTF
>TRBV5-4|TRBJ1-3
CASSSKGQLFGNTIYF
>TRBV7-9|TRBJ2-1
CASSLEQGPNEQFF
>TRBV5-6|TRBJ1-5
CASSDNDQPQHF
>TRBV7-2|TRBJ2-2
CASSFGGVNAGELFF
>TRBV5-1|TRBJ1-1
CASSIRGQGTEAFF
>TRBV5-1|TRBJ2-2
CASSLDPWGANTGELFF
>TRBV7-8|TRBJ1-5
CASSPGTVNQPQHF
>TRBV18|TRBJ2-2
CASSPGRGNTGELFF
>TRBV30|TRBJ1-2
CAWSTGYGYTF
>TRBV19|TRBJ1-2
CASTPSGTGEGYTF
>TRBV11-3|TRBJ1-1
CASSPGEGRKMNTEAFF
>TRBV29-1|TRBJ2-3
CSAEAGADTQYF
>TRBV9|TRBJ1-1
CASSDTGGTEAFF
>TRBV5-1|TRBJ2-3
CASTPGRGEGDTQYF
>TRBV5-1|TRBJ2-5
CASSVTSGGAGETQYF
>TRBV7-2|TRBJ2-1
CASSLSRDYNEQFF
>TRBV5-6|TRBJ1-1
CASSQDRVDTEAFF
>TRBV11-3|TRBJ2-2
CASSQAGGELFF
>TRBV28|TRBJ1-5
CASSLDGGSNQPQHF
>TRBV28|TRBJ2-7
CASRRLAGGVSEQYF
>TRBV29-1|TRBJ2-3
CSVDRAGTDTQYF
>TRBV6-1|TRBJ2-5
CASRMGANKETQYF
>TRBV11-3|TRBJ2-5
CASRAEETQYF
>TRBV7-9|TRBJ2-1
CASSSGLAGPYNEQFF
>TRBV11-3|TRBJ1-1
CASSPPNGWSRVTEAFF
>TRBV20-1|TRBJ2-7
CSAKRQVEQYF
>TRBV7-7|TRBJ2-1
CASSWGTSGRDEQFF
>TRBV6-5|TRBJ1-1
CASSWTGKDKAFF